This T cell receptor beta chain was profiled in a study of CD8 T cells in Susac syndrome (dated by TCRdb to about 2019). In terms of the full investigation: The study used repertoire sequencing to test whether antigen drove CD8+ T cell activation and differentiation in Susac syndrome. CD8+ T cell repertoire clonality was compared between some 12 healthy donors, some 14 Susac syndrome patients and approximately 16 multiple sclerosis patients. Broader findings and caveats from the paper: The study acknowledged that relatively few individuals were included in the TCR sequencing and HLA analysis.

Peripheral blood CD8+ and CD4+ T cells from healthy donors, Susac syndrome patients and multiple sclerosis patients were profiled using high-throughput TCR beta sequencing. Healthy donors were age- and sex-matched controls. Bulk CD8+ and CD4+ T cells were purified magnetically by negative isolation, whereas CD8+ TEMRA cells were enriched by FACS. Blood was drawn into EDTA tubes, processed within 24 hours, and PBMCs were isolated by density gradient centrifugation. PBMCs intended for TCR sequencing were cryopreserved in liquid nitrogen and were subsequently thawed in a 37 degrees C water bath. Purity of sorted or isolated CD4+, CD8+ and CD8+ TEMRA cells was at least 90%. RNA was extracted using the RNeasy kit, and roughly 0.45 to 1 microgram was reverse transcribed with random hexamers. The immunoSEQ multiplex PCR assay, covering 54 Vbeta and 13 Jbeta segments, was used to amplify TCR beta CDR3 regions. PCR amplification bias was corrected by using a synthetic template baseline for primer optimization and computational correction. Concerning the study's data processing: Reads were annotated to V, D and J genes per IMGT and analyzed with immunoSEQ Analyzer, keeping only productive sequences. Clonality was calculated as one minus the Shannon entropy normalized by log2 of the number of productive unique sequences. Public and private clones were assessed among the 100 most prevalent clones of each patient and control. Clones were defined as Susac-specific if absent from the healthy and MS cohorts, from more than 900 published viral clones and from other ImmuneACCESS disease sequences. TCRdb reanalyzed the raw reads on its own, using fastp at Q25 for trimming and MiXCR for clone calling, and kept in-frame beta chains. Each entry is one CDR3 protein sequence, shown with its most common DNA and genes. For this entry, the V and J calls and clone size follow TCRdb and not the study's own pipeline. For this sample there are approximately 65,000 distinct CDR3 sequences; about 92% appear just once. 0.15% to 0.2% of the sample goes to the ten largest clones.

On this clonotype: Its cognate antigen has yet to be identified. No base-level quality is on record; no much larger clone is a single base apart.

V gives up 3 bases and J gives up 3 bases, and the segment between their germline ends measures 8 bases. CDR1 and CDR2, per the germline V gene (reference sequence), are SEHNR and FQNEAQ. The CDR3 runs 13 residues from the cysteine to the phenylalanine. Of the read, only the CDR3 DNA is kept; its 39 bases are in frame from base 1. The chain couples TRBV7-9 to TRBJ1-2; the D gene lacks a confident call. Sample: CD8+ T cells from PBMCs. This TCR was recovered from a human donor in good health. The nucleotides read TGTGCCAGCAGCTTGGTACCGTACTATGGCTACACCTTC. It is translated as CASSLVPYYGYTF.